The 15 T cell receptor beta chains presented below share a single source sample, sequenced in a study of cytomegalovirus exposure and HLA in healthy donors. This PCR relied on a set of 60 Vbeta primers and 13 Jbeta primers. Some clones are missing from TCRdb's copy, which holds only in-frame ones; the method was immunoSEQ multiplex PCR. The data show approximately 150,000 clones, around four fifths seen once. The sequencing input was PBMCs. Every receptor here comes from a young man in good health and CMV-seronegative.

The rearrangement joins TRBV7-9 to TRBJ2-1, with TRBD2 matching 8 bases. The V gene end was trimmed by 11 bases and the J gene end by 2 bases; junction bases not matched to a gene: 8. From germline, CDR1 is SEHNR and CDR2 FQNEAQ (reference sequence). CDR3 size: 14 residues. CDR3 in DNA: TGTGCCGGAAGGAGCGGGGGCACCTACAATGAGCAGTTCTTC. Its translation: CAGRSGGTYNEQFF.

This clone was recorded only once. The chain uses TRBV30 and TRBJ1-1; 9 nucleotides align to TRBD1. This CDR3 comprises 13 residues. V dropped 8 bases and J dropped 4; count of bases not matched to a gene: 8. Germline CDR1 is GTSNPN and CDR2 is SVGIG (reference sequence). CDR3 sequence (DNA): TGTGCCGGTATAACAGGGGGCTCCACTGAAGCTTTCTTT. It yields the protein CAGITGGSTEAFF.

This clone has just a few counts. This CDR3 is CASTRGGTEEKLFF. The CDR3 nucleotides read TGTGCCAGCACTCGGGGGGGTACAGAGGAAAAACTGTTTTTT. This chain joins TRBV6-1 and TRBJ1-4, with a weak D call TRBD1 (5 bases). The CDR3 covers 14 residues. CDR1 is MNHNS, CDR2 SASEGT, per germline. With 7 bases removed from V and 8 bases from J, the gap between germline ends came to 17 bases.

The rearrangement joins TRBV30 to TRBJ1-4, with 10 nucleotides matching TRBD1. Losses at the gene ends were 1 base for V and 7 bases for J; bases not matched to a gene: 6. This CDR3 comprises 15 residues. The germline gives CDR1 GTSNPN, CDR2 SVGIG (reference sequence). Written as DNA, the CDR3 is TGTGCCTGGAGTGCTCGACAGGGGGCGGGTGAAAAACTGTTTTTT. It yields the protein CAWSARQGAGEKLFF. The full variable domain, its missing parts supplied by reference TRBV30 and TRBJ1-4, is SQTIHQWPATLVQPVGSPLSLECTVEGTSNPNLYWYRQAAGRGLQLLFYSVGIGQISSEVPQNLSASRPQDRQFILSSKKLLLSDSGFYLCAWSARQGAGEKLFFGSGTQLSVL.

The chain uses TRBV5-4 and TRBJ2-2, with D uncertain. The CDR3 has 14 amino acids. V was shortened by 2 bases and J by 6 bases, with 11 bases between the two germline ends. The germline gives CDR1 SGHNT, CDR2 YYREEE (reference sequence). The CDR3 DNA follows: TGTGCCAGCAGCTTTTTCAGCGACTCCGGGGAGCTGTTTTTT. It encodes CASSFFSDSGELFF.

The chain carries TRBV7-6 and TRBJ1-2, with 7 positions matching TRBD1. CDR1 is SGHVS, CDR2 FNYEAQ, per germline. Trimming took 3 bases from V and 8 from J; bases not matched to a gene: 12. This CDR3 is built from 15 residues. The CDR3 is CASSFGPGTAGGYTF. DNA of the CDR3: TGTGCCAGCAGCTTCGGACCCGGGACAGCCGGCGGCTACACCTTC.

This clone was seen more than once but under ten times. This rearrangement joins TRBV9 to TRBJ1-5, with D possibly being TRBD1 (5 bases). V was pared by 3 bases and J by 6 bases, with 13 bases between. Germline assignment: CDR1 SGDLS and CDR2 YYNGEE. The CDR3 extends over 14 amino acids. CDR3 nucleotides: TGTGCCAGCAGCGCTGGGGGGGGAGGTCAGCCCCAGCATTTT. This encodes CASSAGGGGQPQHF.

J is TRBJ2-1 and V is TRBV4-3; no clear D gene. Germline CDR1 reads LGHNA; CDR2 reads YSLEER. The CDR3 is made up of 15 amino acids. V was cut by 1 base and J by 2 bases, with 9 bases left in between. CDR3 sequence (DNA): TGCGCCAGCAGCCAAGCAAGCGACCCCTACAATGAGCAGTTCTTC. Protein sequence: CASSQASDPYNEQFF.

J is TRBJ1-6 and V is TRBV5-6, with TRBD1 identical over 7 bases. This CDR3 comprises 14 residues. Germline loops: CDR1 SGHDT, CDR2 YYEEEE. V lost 4 bases and J lost 7; bases outside the gene matches: 5. The CDR3 protein is CASSLGDRNSPLHF. CDR3 coding DNA: TGTGCCAGCAGCCTGGGGGACAGAAATTCACCCCTCCACTTT.

This chain joins TRBV9 and TRBJ1-1, with D uncertain. Germline CDR1 reads SGDLS; CDR2 reads YYNGEE. This CDR3 spans 14 amino acids. Trimming pared 0 bases from V and 5 bases from J, leaving 11 bases between. CDR3 sequence: CASSVVASLTEAFF. In DNA, the CDR3 is TGTGCCAGCAGCGTAGTCGCAAGCCTAACTGAAGCTTTCTTT.

This clone was found a few times. The V and J genes are TRBV6-6 and TRBJ2-1, with TRBD1 matching over 8 bases. The CDR3 extends over 12 amino acids. Germline loops: CDR1 MNHNY, CDR2 SVGAGI (reference sequence). V dropped 5 bases and J dropped 8; count of bases not matched to a gene: 2. The CDR3 reads CASSTTGDEQFF. The CDR3 nucleotides read TGTGCCAGCAGTACGACAGGGGATGAGCAGTTCTTC.

The genes are TRBV7-2 and TRBJ1-5, with 9 bases aligning to TRBD1. The junction had 2 bases not matched to a gene; V was cut back by 0 bases and J by 5 bases. Looked up from germline, CDR1 is SGHTA and CDR2 is FQGNSA. This CDR3 comprises 15 residues. DNA of the CDR3: TGTGCCAGCAGCTTAGCGGGGACAGGGCATCAGCCCCAGCATTTT. It is translated as CASSLAGTGHQPQHF.

V is TRBV19 and J is TRBJ1-1, with a weak D call TRBD1 (6 bases). From germline, CDR1 is LNHDA and CDR2 SQIVND (reference sequence). This CDR3 contains 14 residues. Deletions cut 2 bases from V and 2 bases from J, with 9 bases between. The CDR3 nucleotides are TGTGCCAGTAGTATAAAACAGGGTAACACTGAAGCTTTCTTT. Its protein product is CASSIKQGNTEAFF. The variable domain in full, completed from reference TRBV19 and TRBJ1-1, reads DGGITQSPKYLFRKEGQNVTLSCEQNLNHDAMYWYRQDPGQGLRLIYYSQIVNDFQKGDIAEGYSVSREKKESFPLTVTSAQKNPTAFYLCASSIKQGNTEAFFGQGTRLTVV.

The chain carries TRBV9 and TRBJ2-2; TRBD2 might be the D (6 bases). The CDR3 is 15 residues long. V was pared by 1 base and J by 1 base, with 8 bases between. Germline assignment: CDR1 SGDLS and CDR2 YYNGEE. In DNA, the CDR3 is TGTGCCAGCAGCGTAACTAGCCTGAACACCGGGGAGCTGTTTTTT. Amino acid sequence: CASSVTSLNTGELFF.

This clone was recorded once. The germline gene is not matched at one end of the junction; a read error may be the cause. The chain joins TRBV9 to TRBJ2-7; D gene ambiguous. From germline, CDR1 is SGDLS and CDR2 YYNGEE. This CDR3 has 15 residues. The CDR3 DNA reads as TGTGCCAGTTCCGAGGTCGGTGACCCTACCTACGAGCCGTACTTC. Translating it yields CASSEVGDPTYEPYF. The whole variable domain, remainder taken from reference TRBV9 and TRBJ2-7, is DSGVTQTPKHLITATGQRVTLRCSPRSGDLSVYWYQQSLDQGLQFLIQYYNGEERAKGNILERFSAQQFPDLHSELNLSSLELGDSALYFCASSEVGDPTYEPYFGPGTRLTVT.